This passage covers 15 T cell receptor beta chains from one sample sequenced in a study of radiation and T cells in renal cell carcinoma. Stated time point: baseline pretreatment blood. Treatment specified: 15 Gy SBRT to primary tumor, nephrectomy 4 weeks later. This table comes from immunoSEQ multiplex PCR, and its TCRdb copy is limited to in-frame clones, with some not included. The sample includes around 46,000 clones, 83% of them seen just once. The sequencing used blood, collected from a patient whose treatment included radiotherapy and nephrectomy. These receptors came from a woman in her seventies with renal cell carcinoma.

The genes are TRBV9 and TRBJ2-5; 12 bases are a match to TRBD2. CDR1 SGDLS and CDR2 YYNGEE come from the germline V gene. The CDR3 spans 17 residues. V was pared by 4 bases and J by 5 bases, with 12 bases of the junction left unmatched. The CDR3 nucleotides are TGTGCCAGCAGCCCGAGCCCCGACGGACTAGCGGGGGAGACCCAGTACTTC. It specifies CASSPSPDGLAGETQYF.

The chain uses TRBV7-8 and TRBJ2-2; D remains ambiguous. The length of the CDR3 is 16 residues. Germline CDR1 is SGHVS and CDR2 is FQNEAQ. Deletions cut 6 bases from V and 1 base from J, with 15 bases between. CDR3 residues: CASSLMDGLNTGELFF. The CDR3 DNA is TGTGCCAGCAGTCTAATGGACGGATTGAACACCGGGGAGCTGTTTTTT. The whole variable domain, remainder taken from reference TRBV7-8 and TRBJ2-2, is GAGVSQSPRYKVAKRGQDVALRCDPISGHVSLFWYQQALGQGPEFLTYFQNEAQLDKSGLPSDRFFAERPEGSVSTLKIQRTQQEDSAVYLCASSLMDGLNTGELFFGEGSRLTVL.

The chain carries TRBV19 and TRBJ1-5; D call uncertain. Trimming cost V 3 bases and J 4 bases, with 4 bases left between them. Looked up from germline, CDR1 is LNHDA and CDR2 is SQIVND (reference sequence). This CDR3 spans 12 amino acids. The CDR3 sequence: CASSILNQPQHF. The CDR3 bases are TGTGCCAGTAGTATCCTAAATCAGCCCCAGCATTTT.

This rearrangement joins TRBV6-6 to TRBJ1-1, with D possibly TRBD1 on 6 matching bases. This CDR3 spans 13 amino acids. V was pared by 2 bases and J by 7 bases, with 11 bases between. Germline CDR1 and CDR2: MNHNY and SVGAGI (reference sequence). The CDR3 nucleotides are TGTGCCAGCAGTTACCAACAGGGTAGTGAAGCTTTCTTT. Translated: CASSYQQGSEAFF.

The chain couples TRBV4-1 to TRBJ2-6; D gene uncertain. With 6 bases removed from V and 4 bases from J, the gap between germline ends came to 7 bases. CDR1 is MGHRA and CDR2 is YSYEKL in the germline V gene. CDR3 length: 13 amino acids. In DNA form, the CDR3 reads TGCGCCAGCAGTGCCCGGGGGGCCAACGTCCTGACTTTC. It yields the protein CASSARGANVLTF.

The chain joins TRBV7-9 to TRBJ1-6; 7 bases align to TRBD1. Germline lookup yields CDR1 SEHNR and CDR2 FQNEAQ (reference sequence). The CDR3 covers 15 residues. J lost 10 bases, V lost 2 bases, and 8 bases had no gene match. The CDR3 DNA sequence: TGTGCCAGCAGCTTAAGAGGGGGACAGAAATCACCCCTCCACTTT. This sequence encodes CASSLRGGQKSPLHF. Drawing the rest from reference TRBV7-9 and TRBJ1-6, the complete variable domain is DTGVSQNPRHKITKRGQNVTFRCDPISEHNRLYWYRQTLGQGPEFLTYFQNEAQLEKSRLLSDRFSAERPKGSFSTLEIQRTEQGDSAMYLCASSLRGGQKSPLHFGNGTRLTVT.

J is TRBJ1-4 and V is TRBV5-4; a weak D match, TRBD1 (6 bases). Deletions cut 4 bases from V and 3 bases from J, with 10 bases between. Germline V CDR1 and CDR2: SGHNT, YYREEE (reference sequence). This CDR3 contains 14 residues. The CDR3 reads CASSRDMPNEKLFF. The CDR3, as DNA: TGTGCCAGCAGCCGGGACATGCCTAATGAAAAACTGTTTTTT.

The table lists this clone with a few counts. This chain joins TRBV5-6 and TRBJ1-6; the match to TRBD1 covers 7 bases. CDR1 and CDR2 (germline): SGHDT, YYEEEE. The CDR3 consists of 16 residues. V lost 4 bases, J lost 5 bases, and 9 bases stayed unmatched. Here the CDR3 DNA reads TGTGCCAGCAGCCAGGACAGGAGGCCCCATAATTCACCCCTCCACTTT. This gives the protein CASSQDRRPHNSPLHF.

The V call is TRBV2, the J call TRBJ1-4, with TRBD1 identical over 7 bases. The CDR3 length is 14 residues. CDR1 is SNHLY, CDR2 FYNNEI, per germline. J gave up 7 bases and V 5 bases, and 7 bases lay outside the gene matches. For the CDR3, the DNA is TGTGCCAGCAGTTTCCGACAGGGTACTGAAAAACTGTTTTTT. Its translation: CASSFRQGTEKLFF.

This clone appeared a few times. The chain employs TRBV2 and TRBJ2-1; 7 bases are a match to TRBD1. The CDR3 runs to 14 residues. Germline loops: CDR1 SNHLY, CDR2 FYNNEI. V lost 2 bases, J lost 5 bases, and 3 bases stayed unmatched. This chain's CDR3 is CASSEPTGNNEQFF. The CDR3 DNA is TGTGCCAGCAGTGAACCGACAGGGAACAATGAGCAGTTCTTC.

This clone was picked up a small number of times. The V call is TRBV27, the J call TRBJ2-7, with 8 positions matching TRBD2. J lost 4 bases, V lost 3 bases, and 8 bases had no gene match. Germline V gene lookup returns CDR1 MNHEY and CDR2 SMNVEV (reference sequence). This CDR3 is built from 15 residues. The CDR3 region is CASSFLVAGKYEQYF. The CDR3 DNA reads TGTGCCAGCAGTTTCTTGGTAGCGGGAAAGTACGAGCAGTACTTC.

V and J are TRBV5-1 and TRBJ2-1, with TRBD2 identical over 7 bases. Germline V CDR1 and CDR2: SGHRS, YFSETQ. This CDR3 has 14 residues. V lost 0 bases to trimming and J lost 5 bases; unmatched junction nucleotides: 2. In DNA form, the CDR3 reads TGCGCCAGCAGCTTGGGGCTAGCGGACAATGAGCAGTTCTTC. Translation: CASSLGLADNEQFF.

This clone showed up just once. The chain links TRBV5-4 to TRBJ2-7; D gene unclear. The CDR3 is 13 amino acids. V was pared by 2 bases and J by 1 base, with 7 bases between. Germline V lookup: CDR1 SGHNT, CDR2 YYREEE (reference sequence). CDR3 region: CASSLSESYEQYF. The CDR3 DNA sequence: TGTGCCAGCAGCTTATCCGAGTCCTACGAGCAGTACTTC.

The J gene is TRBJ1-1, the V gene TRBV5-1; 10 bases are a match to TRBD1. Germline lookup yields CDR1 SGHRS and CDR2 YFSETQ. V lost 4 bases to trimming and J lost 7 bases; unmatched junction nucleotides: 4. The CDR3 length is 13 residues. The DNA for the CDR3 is TGCGCCAGCAGCCTGGGACAGGGGCGTGAAGCTTTCTTT. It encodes CASSLGQGREAFF.

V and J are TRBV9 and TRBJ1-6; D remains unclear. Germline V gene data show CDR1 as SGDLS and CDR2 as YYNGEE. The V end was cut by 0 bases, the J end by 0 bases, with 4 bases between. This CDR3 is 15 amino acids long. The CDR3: CASSVESSYNSPLHF. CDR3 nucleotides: TGTGCCAGCAGCGTAGAGAGCTCCTATAATTCACCCCTCCACTTT.